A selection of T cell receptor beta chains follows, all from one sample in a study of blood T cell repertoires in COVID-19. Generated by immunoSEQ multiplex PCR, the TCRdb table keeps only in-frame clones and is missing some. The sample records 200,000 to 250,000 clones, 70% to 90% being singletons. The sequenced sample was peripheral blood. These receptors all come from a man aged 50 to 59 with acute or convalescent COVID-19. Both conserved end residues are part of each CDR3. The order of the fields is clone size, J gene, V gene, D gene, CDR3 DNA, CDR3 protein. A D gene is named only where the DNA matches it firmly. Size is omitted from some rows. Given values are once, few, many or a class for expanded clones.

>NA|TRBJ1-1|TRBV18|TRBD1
TGTGCCAGCTCAACTAACAGGGGGGACACTGAAGCTTTCTTT
CASSTNRGDTEAFF
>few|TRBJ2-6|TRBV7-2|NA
TGTGCCAGCAGCTTAGACGCGGGGAGCTCTGGGGCCAACGTCCTGACTTTC
CASSLDAGSSGANVLTF
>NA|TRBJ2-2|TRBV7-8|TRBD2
TGTGCCAGCAGCTTTAGCGGGGGGGCCACCGGGGAGCTGTTTTTT
CASSFSGGATGELFF
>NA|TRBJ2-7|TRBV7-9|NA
TGTGCCAGCAGCTCGCAGAAGACAGGTCCCTACGAGCAGTACTTC
CASSSQKTGPYEQYF
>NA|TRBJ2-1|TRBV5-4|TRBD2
TGTGCCAGCAGTCCCGGGACTAGCAATAGCAATGAGCAGTTCTTC
CASSPGTSNSNEQFF
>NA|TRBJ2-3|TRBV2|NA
TGTGCCAGCAGTGAGGCCCCTCCCCGCACAGATACGCAGTATTTT
CASSEAPPRTDTQYF
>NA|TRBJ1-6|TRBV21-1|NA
TGTGCCAGCAGCACTACCCCGGGACTAACCGTATGTTCACCCCTCCACTTT
CASSTTPGLTVCSPLHF
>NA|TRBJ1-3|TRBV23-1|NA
TGCGCCAGCAGTCAACCACGCCTCATAAGCTGGTCCTCTGGAAACACCATATATTTT
CASSQPRLISWSSGNTIYF
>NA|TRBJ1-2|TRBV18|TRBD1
TGTGCCAGCTCAACCTCCGGGACAGTTAACTATGGCTACACCTTC
CASSTSGTVNYGYTF
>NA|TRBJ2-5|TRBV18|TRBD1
TGTGCCAGCTCACCGACAGGGTATCAAGAGACCCAGTACTTC
CASSPTGYQETQYF
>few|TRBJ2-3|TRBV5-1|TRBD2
TGCGCCAGCAGCGGTAGAACTAGCGCCACGCAGTATTTT
CASSGRTSATQYF
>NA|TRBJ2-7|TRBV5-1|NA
TGCGCCAGCTATCCCGACAGGATAAAGGACGAGCAGTACTTC
CASYPDRIKDEQYF
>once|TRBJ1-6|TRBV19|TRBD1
TGTGCCAGTAGCCCCTCCGGGACAGGGAACGGTTCACCCCTCCACTTT
CASSPSGTGNGSPLHF
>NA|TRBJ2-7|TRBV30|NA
TGTGCCTGGAGTGGGCACCCCTACGAGCAGTACTTC
CAWSGHPYEQYF
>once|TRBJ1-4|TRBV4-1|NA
TGCGCCAGCAGCCACCCAAAGGACAGCCTGTTTTTT
CASSHPKDSLFF
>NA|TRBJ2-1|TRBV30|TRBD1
TGTGCCTGGAGTCCGGACAGGGGGCGGGAAGAGCAGTTCTTC
CAWSPDRGREEQFF
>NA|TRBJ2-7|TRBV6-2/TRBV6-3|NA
TGTGCCAGCAGTTACGGCGCGGGGAGGAACGAGCAGTACTTC
CASSYGAGRNEQYF
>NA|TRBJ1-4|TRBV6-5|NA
TGTGCCAGCAGTCCGGGGACACACCTCGAAAAACTGTTTTTT
CASSPGTHLEKLFF
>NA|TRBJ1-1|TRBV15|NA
TGTGCCACCAGCAGAGTCAGGGGCGCAGGGTTAACTGAAGCTTTCTTT
CATSRVRGAGLTEAFF
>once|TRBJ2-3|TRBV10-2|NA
TGCGCCAGCAGTGACCGGGGGATCACAGATACGCAGTATTTT
CASSDRGITDTQYF
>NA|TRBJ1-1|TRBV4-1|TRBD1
TGCGCCAGCAGCCCTCGGACAGGGACGAACACTGAAGCTTTCTTT
CASSPRTGTNTEAFF
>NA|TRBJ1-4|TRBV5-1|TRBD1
TGCGCCAGCAGCTCGACAGGGTCAACTAATGAAAAACTGTTTTTT
CASSSTGSTNEKLFF
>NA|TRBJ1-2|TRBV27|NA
TGTGCCAGCAGTCTCCGAGGGGGACTATATGGCTACACCTTC
CASSLRGGLYGYTF
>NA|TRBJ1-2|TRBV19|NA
TGTGCCAGTAGTATAGATCTACCCGCCGGCACGAGGGGCTACACCTTC
CASSIDLPAGTRGYTF
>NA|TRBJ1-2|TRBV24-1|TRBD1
TGTGCCACACTCCGAGGGGGCGGCTATGGCTACACCTTC
CATLRGGGYGYTF
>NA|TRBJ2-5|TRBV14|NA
TGTGCCAGCAGCACCCGGGACTCCGGGGAGACCCAGTACTTC
CASSTRDSGETQYF
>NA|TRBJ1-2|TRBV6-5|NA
TGTGCCAGCAGTTTCTCGGCAGTGTATGGCTACACCTTC
CASSFSAVYGYTF
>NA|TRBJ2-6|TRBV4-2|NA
TGTGCCAGCAGCCAAGCCCGCTCTGGGGCCAACGTCCTGACTTTC
CASSQARSGANVLTF
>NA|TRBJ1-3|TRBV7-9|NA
TGTGCCAGCAGCTACCTTGGCATCTCTGGAAACACCATATATTTT
CASSYLGISGNTIYF
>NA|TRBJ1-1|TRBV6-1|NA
TGTGCCAGCAGTGAAGCAGGAGGGCGGGGAGGCACTGAAGCTTTCTTT
CASSEAGGRGGTEAFF
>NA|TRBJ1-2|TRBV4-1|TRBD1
TGCGCCAGCAGCCAGACCGGGACAGGGACCCCTAACTATGGCTACACCTTC
CASSQTGTGTPNYGYTF
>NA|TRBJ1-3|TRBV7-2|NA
TGTGCCAGCAGCTTGACAGCCTCTGGAAACACCATATATTTT
CASSLTASGNTIYF
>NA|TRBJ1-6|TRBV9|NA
TGTGCCAGCAGCGACGCGACGGGGATTTCACCCCTCCACTTT
CASSDATGISPLHF
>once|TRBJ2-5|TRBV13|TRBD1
TGTGCCAGCAGCACTTACAGGGGGTTCCAAGAGACCCAGTACTTC
CASSTYRGFQETQYF
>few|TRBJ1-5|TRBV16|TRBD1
TGTGCCAGCAGCCAATCGGGAGGACAGGGGCATCAGCCCCAGCATTTT
CASSQSGGQGHQPQHF
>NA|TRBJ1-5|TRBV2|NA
TGTGCCAGCAGCGGACAGCTTAGCAATCAGCCCCAGCATTTT
CASSGQLSNQPQHF
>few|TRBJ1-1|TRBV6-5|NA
TGTGCCAGCACCGAAGGGACAACGAACACTGAAGCTTTCTTT
CASTEGTTNTEAFF
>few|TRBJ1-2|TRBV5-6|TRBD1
TGTGCCAGCAGCCCTTCCTCGACAGGGGTGAACACCTTC
CASSPSSTGVNTF
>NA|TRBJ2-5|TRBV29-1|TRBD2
TGCAGCGTTGCCGGGGGGGCCGAGACCCAGTACTTC
CSVAGGAETQYF
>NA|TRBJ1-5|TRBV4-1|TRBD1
TGCGCCACCCGGACAGGACTTCATAGCAATCAGCCCCAGCATTTT
CATRTGLHSNQPQHF
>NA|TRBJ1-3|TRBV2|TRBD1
TGTGCCAGCAGGGGACAGGGCGTTCCTGGAAACACCATATATTTT
CASRGQGVPGNTIYF
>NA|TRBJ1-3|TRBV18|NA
TGTGCCAGCTCCTCACAGTCGGCCGTCTCTGGAAACACCATATATTTT
CASSSQSAVSGNTIYF
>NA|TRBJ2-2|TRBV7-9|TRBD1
TGTGCCAGCAGCCTTCCCGCCACGGGACAGGCGAGCACCGGGGAGCTGTTTTTT
CASSLPATGQASTGELFF
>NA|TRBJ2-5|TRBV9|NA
TGTGCCAGCAGCCGCTTGGACACGGAGAAAGAGACCCAGTACTTC
CASSRLDTEKETQYF
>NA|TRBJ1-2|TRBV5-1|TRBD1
TGCGCCAGCAGCTGGGACAGGCCCGGTGGCTACACCTTC
CASSWDRPGGYTF
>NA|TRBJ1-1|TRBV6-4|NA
TGTGCCAGCAGTGACTCGAGGTGGGGGAGGACTGAAGCTTTCTTT
CASSDSRWGRTEAFF
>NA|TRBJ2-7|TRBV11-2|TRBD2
TGTGCCAGCAGTTCCCGGGGGGGCCCTAGTGGCGAGCAGTACTTC
CASSSRGGPSGEQYF
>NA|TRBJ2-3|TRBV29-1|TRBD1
TGCAGCGTTGTGGCACTTCGGGACAGGGGAATAGATACGCAGTATTTT
CSVVALRDRGIDTQYF